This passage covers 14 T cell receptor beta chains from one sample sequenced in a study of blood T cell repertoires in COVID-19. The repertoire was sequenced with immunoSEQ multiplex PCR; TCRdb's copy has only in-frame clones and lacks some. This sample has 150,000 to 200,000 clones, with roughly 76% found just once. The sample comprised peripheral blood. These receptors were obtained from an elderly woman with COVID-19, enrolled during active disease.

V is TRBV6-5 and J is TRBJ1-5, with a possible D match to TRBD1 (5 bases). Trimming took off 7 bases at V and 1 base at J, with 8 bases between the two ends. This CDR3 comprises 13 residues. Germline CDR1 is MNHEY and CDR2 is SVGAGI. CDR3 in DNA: TGTGCCAGCACCAGGGTAAGCAATCAGCCCCAGCATTTT. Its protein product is CASTRVSNQPQHF.

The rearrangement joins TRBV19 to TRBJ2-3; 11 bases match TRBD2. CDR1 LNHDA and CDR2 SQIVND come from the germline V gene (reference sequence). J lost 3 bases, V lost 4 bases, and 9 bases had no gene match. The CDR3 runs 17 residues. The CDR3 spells CASSTERLAGNTDTQYF. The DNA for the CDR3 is TGTGCCAGTAGTACCGAGCGACTAGCGGGGAATACAGATACGCAGTATTTT.

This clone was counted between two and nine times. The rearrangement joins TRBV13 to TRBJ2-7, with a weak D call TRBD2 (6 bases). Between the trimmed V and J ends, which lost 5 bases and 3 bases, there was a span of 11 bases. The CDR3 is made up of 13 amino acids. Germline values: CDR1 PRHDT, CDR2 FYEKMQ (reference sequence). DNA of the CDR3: TGTGCCAGCAGCACCGGGGACTTCTACGAGCAGTACTTC. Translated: CASSTGDFYEQYF.

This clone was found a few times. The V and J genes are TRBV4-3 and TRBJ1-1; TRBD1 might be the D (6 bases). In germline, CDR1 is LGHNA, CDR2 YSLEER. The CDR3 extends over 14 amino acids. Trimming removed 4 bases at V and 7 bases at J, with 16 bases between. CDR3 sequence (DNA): TGCGCCAGCAGCCTCCGCGGGGGCGGACTTGAAGCTTTCTTT. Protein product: CASSLRGGGLEAFF.

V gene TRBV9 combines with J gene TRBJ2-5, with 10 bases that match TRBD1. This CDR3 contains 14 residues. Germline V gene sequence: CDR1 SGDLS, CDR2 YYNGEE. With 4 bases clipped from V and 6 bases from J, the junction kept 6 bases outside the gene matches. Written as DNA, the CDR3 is TGTGCCAGCAGCACGGGACAGGGGAGGCAGACCCAGTACTTC. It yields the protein CASSTGQGRQTQYF.

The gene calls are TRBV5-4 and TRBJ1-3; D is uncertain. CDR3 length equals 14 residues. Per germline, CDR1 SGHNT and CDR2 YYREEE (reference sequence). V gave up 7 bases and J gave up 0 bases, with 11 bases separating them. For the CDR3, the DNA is TGTGCCAGCCACCTTCAGGACTCTGGAAACACCATATATTTT. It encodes CASHLQDSGNTIYF.

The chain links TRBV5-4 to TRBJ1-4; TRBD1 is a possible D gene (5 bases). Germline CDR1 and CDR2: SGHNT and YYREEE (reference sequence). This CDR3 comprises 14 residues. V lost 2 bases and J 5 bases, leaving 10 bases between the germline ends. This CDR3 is CASSFDSYNEKLFF. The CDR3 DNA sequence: TGTGCCAGCAGCTTTGACAGCTACAATGAAAAACTGTTTTTT. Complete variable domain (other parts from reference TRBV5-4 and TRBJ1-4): ETGVTQSPTHLIKTRGQQVTLRCSSQSGHNTVSWYQQALGQGPQFIFQYYREEENGRGNFPPRFSGLQFPNYSSELNVNALELDDSALYLCASSFDSYNEKLFFGSGTQLSVL.

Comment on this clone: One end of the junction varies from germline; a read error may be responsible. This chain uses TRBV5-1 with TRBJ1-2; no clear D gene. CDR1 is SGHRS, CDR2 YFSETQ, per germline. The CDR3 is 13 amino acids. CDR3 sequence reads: CASTLGGPYGYTF. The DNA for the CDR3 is TGCGCCAGCACCTTGGGCGGCCCCTATGGCTACACCTTC.

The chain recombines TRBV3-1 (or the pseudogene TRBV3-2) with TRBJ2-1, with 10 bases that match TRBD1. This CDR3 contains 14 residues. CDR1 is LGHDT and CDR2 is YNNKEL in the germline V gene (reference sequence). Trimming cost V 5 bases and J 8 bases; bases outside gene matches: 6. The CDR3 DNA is TGTGCCAGCAGCGCTCGGGACAGGGGCGATGAGCAGTTCTTC. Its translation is CASSARDRGDEQFF.

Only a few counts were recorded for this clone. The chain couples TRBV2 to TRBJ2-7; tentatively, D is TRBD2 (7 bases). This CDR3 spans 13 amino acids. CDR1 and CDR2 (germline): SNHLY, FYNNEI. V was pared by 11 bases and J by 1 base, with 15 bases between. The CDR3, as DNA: TGTGCCTCCGCCGGGGGGCAGTCCTACGAGCAGTACTTC. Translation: CASAGGQSYEQYF.

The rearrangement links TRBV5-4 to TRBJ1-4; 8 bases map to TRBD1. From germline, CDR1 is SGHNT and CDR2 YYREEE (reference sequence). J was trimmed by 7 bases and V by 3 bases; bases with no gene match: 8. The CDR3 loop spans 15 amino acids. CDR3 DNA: TGTGCCAGCAGCTCGCAGACAGGGGCGAGTGAAAAACTGTTTTTT. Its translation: CASSSQTGASEKLFF.

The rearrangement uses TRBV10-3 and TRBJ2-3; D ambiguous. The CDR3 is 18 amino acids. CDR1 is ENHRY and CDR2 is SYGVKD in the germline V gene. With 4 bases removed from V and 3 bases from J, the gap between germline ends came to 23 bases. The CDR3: CAISGISPGRTYTDTQYF. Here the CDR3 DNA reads TGTGCCATCAGTGGGATTTCTCCAGGCCGCACCTATACAGATACGCAGTATTTT.

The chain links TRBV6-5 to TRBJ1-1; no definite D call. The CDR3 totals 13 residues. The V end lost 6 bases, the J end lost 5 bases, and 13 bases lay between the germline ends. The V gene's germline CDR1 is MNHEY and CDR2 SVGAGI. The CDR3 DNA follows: TGTGCCAGCAGCCCCGGACTCGGGACTGAAGCTTTCTTT. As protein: CASSPGLGTEAFF.

CDR3: CASSKGQLNTEAFF. The DNA for the CDR3 is TGTGCCAGCAGCAAGGGACAGCTGAACACTGAAGCTTTCTTT. The chain joins TRBV9 to TRBJ1-1, with 7 bases identical to TRBD1. The CDR3 spans 14 residues. The V segment lost 4 bases and the J segment 0 bases; nucleotides outside the gene matches: 3. Germline assignment: CDR1 SGDLS and CDR2 YYNGEE.